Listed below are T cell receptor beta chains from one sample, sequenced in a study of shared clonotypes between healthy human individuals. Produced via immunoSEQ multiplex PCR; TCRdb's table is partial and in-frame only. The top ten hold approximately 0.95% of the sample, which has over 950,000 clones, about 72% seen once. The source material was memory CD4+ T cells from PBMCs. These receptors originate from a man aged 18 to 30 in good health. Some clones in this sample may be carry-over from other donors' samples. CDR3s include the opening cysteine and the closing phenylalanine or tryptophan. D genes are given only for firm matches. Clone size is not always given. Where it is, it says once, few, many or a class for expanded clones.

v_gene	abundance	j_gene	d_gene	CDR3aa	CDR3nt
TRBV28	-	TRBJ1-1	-	CASSFDPNTEAFF	TGTGCCAGCAGTTTCGACCCGAACACTGAAGCTTTCTTT
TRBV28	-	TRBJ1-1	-	CASSVQNTEAFF	TGTGCCAGCAGTGTACAGAACACTGAAGCTTTCTTT
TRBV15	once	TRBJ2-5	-	CATSRGGEVQYF	TGTGCCACCAGCCGGGGCGGTGAAGTCCAGTACTTC
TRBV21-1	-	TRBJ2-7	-	CASSKGRTGEGYEQYF	TGTGCCAGCAGCAAAGGTAGGACAGGGGAGGGCTACGAGCAGTACTTC
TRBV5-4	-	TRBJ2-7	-	CASSSAGRLGEQYF	TGTGCCAGCAGCTCGGCGGGTCGCCTGGGCGAGCAGTACTTC
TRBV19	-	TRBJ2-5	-	CASSIEFGRETQYF	TGTGCCAGTAGTATTGAATTTGGCCGGGAGACCCAGTACTTC
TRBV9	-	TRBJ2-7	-	CASSVDGGTLYEQYF	TGTGCCAGCAGCGTAGATGGCGGGACCCTCTACGAGCAGTACTTC
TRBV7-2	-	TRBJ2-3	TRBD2	CASSLIAGGLTDTQYF	TGTGCCAGCAGCCTAATAGCGGGAGGGCTCACAGATACGCAGTATTTT
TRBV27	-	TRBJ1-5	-	CASSLNSGSDQPQHF	TGTGCCAGCAGTTTAAATTCGGGGTCGGATCAGCCCCAGCATTTT
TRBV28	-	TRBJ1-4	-	CASSLGGETEKLFF	TGTGCCAGCAGTTTAGGAGGGGAGACTGAAAAACTGTTTTTT
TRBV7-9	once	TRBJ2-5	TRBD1	CASSLEGQGAGKTQYF	TGTGCCAGCAGCTTAGAAGGACAGGGGGCGGGAAAGACCCAGTACTTC
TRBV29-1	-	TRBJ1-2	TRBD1	CSLAGDRGNGYTF	TGCAGCCTTGCCGGGGACAGGGGAAATGGCTACACCTTC
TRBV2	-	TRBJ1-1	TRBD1	CASRAGQGRTEAFF	TGTGCCAGCAGAGCTGGACAGGGAAGGACTGAAGCTTTCTTT
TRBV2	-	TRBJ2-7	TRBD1	CASSELAGGQVGEQYF	TGTGCCAGCAGTGAACTCGCAGGGGGTCAGGTGGGCGAGCAGTACTTC
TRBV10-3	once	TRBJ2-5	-	CAITQKETQYF	TGTGCCATCACACAGAAAGAGACCCAGTACTTC
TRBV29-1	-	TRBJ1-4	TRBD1	CSVTGTGATNEKLFF	TGCAGCGTCACCGGGACAGGGGCCACTAATGAAAAACTGTTTTTT
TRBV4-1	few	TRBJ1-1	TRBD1	CASSQDFLQGARVVTEAFF	TGCGCCAGCAGCCAAGATTTTCTGCAGGGGGCGAGGGTGGTCACTGAAGCTTTCTTT
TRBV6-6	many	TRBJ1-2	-	CASSSFGGYTF	TGTGCCAGCAGTTCTTTTGGTGGCTACACCTTC
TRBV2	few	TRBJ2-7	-	CASSEANEVRTYEQYF	TGTGCCAGCAGTGAAGCTAATGAGGTTAGGACCTACGAGCAGTACTTC
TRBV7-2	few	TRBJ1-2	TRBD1	CASSPRQGNYGYTF	TGTGCCAGCAGCCCCCGACAGGGGAACTATGGCTACACCTTC
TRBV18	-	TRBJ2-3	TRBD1	CASSSRQGVTDTQYF	TGTGCCAGCTCATCCCGACAGGGAGTCACAGATACGCAGTATTTT
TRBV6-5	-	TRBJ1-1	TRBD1	CASTRGRFTEAFF	TGTGCCAGTACTAGGGGGCGATTCACTGAAGCTTTCTTT
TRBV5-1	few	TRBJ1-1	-	CASSLVPNTEAFF	TGCGCCAGCAGCTTGGTGCCAAACACTGAAGCTTTCTTT
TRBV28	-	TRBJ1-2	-	CASSRQGFNYGYTF	TGTGCCAGCAGTCGGCAGGGGTTTAACTATGGCTACACCTTC
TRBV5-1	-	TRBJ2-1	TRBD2	CASRRTGTTPEVNEQFF	TGCGCCAGCAGACGAACCGGGACTACCCCGGAGGTGAATGAGCAGTTCTTC
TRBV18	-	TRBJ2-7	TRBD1	CASSLQGAYEQYF	TGTGCCAGCTCACTACAGGGGGCCTACGAGCAGTACTTC
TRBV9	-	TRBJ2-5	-	CASSVAWGDQETQYF	TGTGCCAGCAGCGTAGCTTGGGGGGATCAAGAGACCCAGTACTTC
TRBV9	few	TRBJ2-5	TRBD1	CASSVDLGQGYETQYF	TGTGCCAGCAGCGTAGACCTGGGACAGGGGTATGAGACCCAGTACTTC
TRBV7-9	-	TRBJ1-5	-	CASSNQGSGNQPQHF	TGTGCCAGCAGCAATCAGGGTTCCGGCAATCAGCCCCAGCATTTT
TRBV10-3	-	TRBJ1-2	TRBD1	CAISEPGTARNDGYTF	TGTGCCATCAGTGAGCCTGGGACAGCTAGGAACGATGGCTACACCTTC
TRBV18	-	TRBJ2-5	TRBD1	CASSIRTGGVETQYF	TGTGCCAGCTCAATTAGGACAGGAGGTGTGGAGACCCAGTACTTC
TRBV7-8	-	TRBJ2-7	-	CASSFKHEQYF	TGTGCCAGCAGCTTCAAGCACGAGCAGTACTTC
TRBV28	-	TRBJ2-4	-	CASTPTGRNIQYF	TGTGCCAGCACTCCGACAGGGAGGAACATTCAGTACTTC
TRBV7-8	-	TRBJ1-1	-	CASSLGMNTEAFF	TGTGCCAGCAGCTTAGGAATGAACACTGAAGCTTTCTTT
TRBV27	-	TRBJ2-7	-	CASSPLRGAYEQYF	TGTGCCAGCAGTCCGCTACGGGGAGCCTACGAGCAGTACTTC
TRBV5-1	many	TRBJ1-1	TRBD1	CASSLYRGSTEAFF	TGCGCCAGCAGCTTGTACAGGGGTAGCACTGAAGCTTTCTTT
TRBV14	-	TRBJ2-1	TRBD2	CASSQLRASGMGEQFF	TGTGCCAGCAGCCAACTCCGGGCTAGCGGGATGGGTGAGCAGTTCTTC
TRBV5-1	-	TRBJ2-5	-	CASSPKAETQYF	TGCGCCAGCAGCCCCAAGGCAGAGACCCAGTACTTC
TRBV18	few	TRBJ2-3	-	CASSPSAIRTDTQYF	TGTGCCAGCTCACCAAGCGCGATCCGCACAGATACGCAGTATTTT
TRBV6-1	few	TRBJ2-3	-	CASSRTLTGGDTQYF	TGTGCCAGCAGTAGGACACTGACGGGTGGAGATACGCAGTATTTT
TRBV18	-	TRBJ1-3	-	CASSPLPVSSGNTIYF	TGTGCCAGCTCACCACTTCCCGTTAGCTCTGGAAACACCATATATTTT
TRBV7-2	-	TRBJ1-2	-	CASSLGGQSYGYTF	TGTGCCAGCAGCTTAGGAGGACAGTCGTATGGCTACACCTTC
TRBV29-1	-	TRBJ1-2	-	CSAGQNGYTF	TGCAGCGCCGGACAGAATGGCTACACCTTC
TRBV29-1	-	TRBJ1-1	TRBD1	CSSTGTGDTEAFF	TGCAGCTCCACCGGGACAGGGGACACTGAAGCTTTCTTT